One sample yielded the 14 T cell receptor beta chains listed below, sequenced in a study of CD8 T cells in ankylosing spondylitis. TCRdb processed the 5' RACE reads anew with MiXCR; each CDR3 protein has one entry. The top ten hold approximately 2.1% of the sample, which has tens of thousands of distinct CDR3 sequences, about 5.7% seen once. Sequencing was performed on blood, either unsorted or a sorted T cell fraction (not recorded which). The receptors shown here come from a male donor with ankylosing spondylitis or in good health (not recorded which).

At least ten counts were recorded for this clonotype. The chain joins TRBV6-2 or TRBV6-3 to TRBJ2-1, with D possibly matching TRBD2 (6 bases). Trimming shortened V by 6 bases and J by 4 bases, and 16 bases separated the two germline ends. The CDR3 consists of 15 residues. Germline lookup yields CDR1 MNHEY and CDR2 SVGEGT. DNA for the CDR3: TGTGCCAGCAGCCCCCCTAGCGCGGGTTACAATGAGCAGTTCTTC. It yields the protein CASSPPSAGYNEQFF.

This clonotype was counted at least ten times. The chain couples TRBV7-3 to TRBJ2-3, with D unclear. V was shortened by 5 bases and J by 6 bases, with 24 bases between the two germline ends. The CDR3 is 17 residues long. The germline CDR1 and CDR2 sequences are SGHTA and FQGTGA. The DNA of the CDR3 is TGTGCCAGCAGCCCCCAGCCCGGACCCCCTACGACGGATACGCAGTATTTT. Translation gives CASSPQPGPPTTDTQYF.

This clonotype was seen ten or more times. The V call is TRBV29-1, the J call TRBJ1-2; 8 positions match TRBD1. CDR1 is SQVTM, CDR2 ANQGSEA, per germline. This CDR3 region has 13 residues. V lost 3 bases, J lost 6 bases, and 6 bases stayed unmatched. The CDR3 protein is CSVDRTGSDGYTF. CDR3 DNA: TGCAGCGTTGACCGGACAGGGAGCGATGGCTACACCTTC. Variable domain in full (rest from reference TRBV29-1 and TRBJ1-2): SAVISQKPSRDICQRGTSLTIQCQVDSQVTMMFWYRQQPGQSLTLIATANQGSEATYESGFVIDKFPISRPNLTFSTLTVSNMSPEDSSIYLCSVDRTGSDGYTFGSGTRLTVV.

Ten or more counts support this clonotype. The gene calls are TRBV11-2 and TRBJ2-5, with D maybe TRBD2 (5 bases). Germline CDR1 reads SGHAT; CDR2 reads FQNNGV. There are 17 residues in the CDR3. V lost 4 bases to trimming and J lost 0 bases, with 18 bases between them. The CDR3 here is CASSSTDGELHQETQYF. In DNA form, the CDR3 reads TGTGCCAGCAGCTCAACGGACGGGGAGCTACACCAAGAGACCCAGTACTTC.

The V and J genes are TRBV27 and TRBJ2-3; D gene uncertain. Trimming stripped 3 bases from V and 3 bases from J, with 7 bases between. The CDR3 has 13 amino acids. The germline V gene encodes CDR1 MNHEY and CDR2 SMNVEV (reference sequence). The CDR3 loop reads CASSLVFTDTQYF. The CDR3 DNA is TGTGCCAGCAGTTTGGTTTTTACAGATACGCAGTATTTT.

The chain combines TRBV5-3 with TRBJ2-4; no firm D call. TRBV5-3 is treated as an ORF (open reading frame) with a function not yet certain. The CDR3 contains 12 residues. Trimming shortened V by 10 bases and J by 0 bases, and 8 bases separated the two germline ends. The CDR3 is CARETAKNIQYF. DNA of the CDR3: TGTGCCCGAGAAACAGCCAAAAACATTCAGTACTTC.

In this sample, this clonotype turned up many times. The gene calls are TRBV29-1 and TRBJ2-2; 15 positions agree with TRBD2. V was clipped by 7 bases and J by 3 bases; unmatched bases: 12. Per the germline V gene, CDR1 is SQVTM and CDR2 is ANQGSEA. This CDR3 region has 18 residues. The CDR3 nucleotides are TGCAGCGCCGAAGTCCCGGGACTAGCGGGGGGACACACCGGGGAGCTGTTTTTT. Protein product: CSAEVPGLAGGHTGELFF.

This clonotype was picked up many times. The J gene is TRBJ1-2, the V gene TRBV5-1; D not resolved. Germline-derived CDR1 and CDR2 are SGHRS and YFSETQ. This CDR3 has 8 amino acids. The CDR3, as DNA: TGCGACAGAGGGGGCTACACCTTC. The encoded protein is CDRGGYTF. Supplemented by reference TRBV5-1 and TRBJ1-2, the full variable domain reads KAGVTQTPRYLIKTRGQQVTLSCSPISGHRSVSWYQQTPGQGLQFLFEYFSETQRNKGNFPGRFSGRQFSNSRSEMNVSTLELGDSALYLCDRGGYTFGSGTRLTVV.

This clonotype was observed at least ten times. This sequence joins TRBV20-1 and TRBJ1-3, with D uncertain. Trimming stripped 3 bases from V and 0 bases from J, with 12 bases between. Germline CDR1 reads DFQATT; CDR2 reads SNEGSKA (reference sequence). CDR3 length equals 15 residues. CDR3 in DNA: TGCAGTGCTAGTTACGAGTTCAACTCTGGAAACACCATATATTTT. Its translation: CSASYEFNSGNTIYF.

This clonotype was seen repeatedly, ten times or more. The chain uses TRBV3-1 and TRBJ2-1; the match to TRBD2 covers 8 bases. In germline, CDR1 is LGHDT, CDR2 YNNKEL (reference sequence). V was clipped by 2 bases and J by 8 bases; unmatched bases: 8. CDR3 length equals 15 residues. The CDR3 DNA reads TGTGCCAGCAGCCAACGGGGGGGGTTTAACTATGAGCAGTTCTTC. Translated, it gives CASSQRGGFNYEQFF.

The chain recombines TRBV20-1 with TRBJ1-5; the D is unclear. Germline V gives CDR1 DFQATT, CDR2 SNEGSKA (reference sequence). The CDR3 consists of 17 residues. Trimming shortened V by 6 bases and J by 3 bases, and 24 bases separated the two germline ends. CDR3: CSAVEPGLPKPNQPQHF. CDR3 in DNA: TGCAGTGCCGTAGAGCCGGGTCTCCCTAAGCCCAATCAGCCCCAGCATTTT.

This clonotype showed up many times. The chain combines TRBV29-1 with TRBJ1-2, with D perhaps TRBD1 (6 bases). V shed 5 bases and J shed 8 bases, with 21 bases lying between them. The CDR3 loop spans 14 amino acids. Per the germline V gene, CDR1 is SQVTM and CDR2 is ANQGSEA. This chain's CDR3 is CSVTEGGSGEGYTF. The CDR3 DNA reads TGCAGCGTTACCGAAGGCGGGTCAGGGGAAGGCTACACCTTC.

This clonotype was seen repeatedly, ten times or more. The V and J genes are TRBV4-3 and TRBJ2-3; no reliable D call. This CDR3 has 13 residues. Between the trimmed V and J ends, which lost 0 bases and 5 bases, there was a span of 6 bases. Germline V gene lookup returns CDR1 LGHNA and CDR2 YSLEER. CDR3 coding DNA: TGCGCCAGCAGCCAAGATCGGAGAGATACGCAGTATTTT. It yields the protein CASSQDRRDTQYF.

This clonotype was observed many times. The genes are TRBV29-1 and TRBJ2-2; no definite D call. Per the germline V gene, CDR1 is SQVTM and CDR2 is ANQGSEA. V dropped 7 bases and J dropped 3 bases, with 3 bases sitting between them. This CDR3 spans 10 amino acids. DNA for the CDR3: TGCAGCGCGCACACCGGGGAGCTGTTTTTT. This encodes CSAHTGELFF.